This TCR beta chain was recovered during a study of T cells in Graves' hyperthyroidism and ophthalmopathy. V trimming: 1 base; J trimming: 2 bases; junction bases outside the gene matches: 7. This CDR3 has 16 residues. Germline lookup yields CDR1 LGHNA and CDR2 YNFKEQ. Regions amplified from RNA transcripts were the TCR beta CDR3 regions. The primer set for the first-round RT-PCR of the TCR CDR3 was HTBI. TCRdb re-analysed the multiplex PCR reads in MiXCR, keeping a single row per CDR3 protein. The repertoire holds some 620,000 distinct CDR3 sequences, 16% seen once, with approximately 3.9% in the top ten.

The receptor was derived from a woman under 40 with Graves' hyperthyroidism. The chain joins TRBV4-2 to TRBJ1-2; 7 positions match TRBD1. Sequencing was performed on blood. This chain's CDR3 is CASSQAPQGENYGYTF. CDR3 bases: TGTGCCAGCAGCCAAGCCCCGCAGGGGGAAAACTATGGCTACACCTTC.